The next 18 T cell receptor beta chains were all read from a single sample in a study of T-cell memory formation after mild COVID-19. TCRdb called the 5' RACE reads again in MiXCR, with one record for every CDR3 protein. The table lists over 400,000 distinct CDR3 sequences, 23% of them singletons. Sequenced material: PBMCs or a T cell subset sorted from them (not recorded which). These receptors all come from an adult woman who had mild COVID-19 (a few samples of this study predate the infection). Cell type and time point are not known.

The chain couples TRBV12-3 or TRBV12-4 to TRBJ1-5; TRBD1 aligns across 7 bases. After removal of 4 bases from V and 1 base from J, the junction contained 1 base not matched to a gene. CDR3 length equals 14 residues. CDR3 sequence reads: CASSSDRSNQPQHF. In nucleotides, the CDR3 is TGTGCCAGCAGTTCGGACAGGAGCAATCAGCCCCAGCATTTT.

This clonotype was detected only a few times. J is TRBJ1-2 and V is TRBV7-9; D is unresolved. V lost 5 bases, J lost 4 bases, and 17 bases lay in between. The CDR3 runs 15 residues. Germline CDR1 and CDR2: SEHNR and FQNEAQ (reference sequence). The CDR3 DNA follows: TGTGCCAGCAGCGGCGAGACCGCTACCACCTATGGCTACACCTTC. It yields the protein CASSGETATTYGYTF.

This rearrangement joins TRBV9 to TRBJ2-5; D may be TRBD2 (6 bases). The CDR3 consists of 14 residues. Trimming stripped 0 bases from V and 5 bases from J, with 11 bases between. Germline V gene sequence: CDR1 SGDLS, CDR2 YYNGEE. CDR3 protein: CASSVGLGLETQYF. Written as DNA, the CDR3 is TGTGCCAGCAGCGTAGGTCTGGGACTGGAGACCCAGTACTTC.

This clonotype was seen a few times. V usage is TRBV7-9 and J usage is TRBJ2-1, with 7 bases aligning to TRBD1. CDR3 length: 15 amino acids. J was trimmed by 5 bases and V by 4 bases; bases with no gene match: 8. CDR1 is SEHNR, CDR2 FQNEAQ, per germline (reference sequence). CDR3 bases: TGTGCCAGCAGCTCACCCGGGACAGCTGACAATGAGCAGTTCTTC. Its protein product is CASSSPGTADNEQFF.

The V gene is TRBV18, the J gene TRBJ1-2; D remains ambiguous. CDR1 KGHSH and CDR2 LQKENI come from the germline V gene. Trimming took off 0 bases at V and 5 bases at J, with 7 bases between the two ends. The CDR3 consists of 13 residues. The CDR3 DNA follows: TGTGCCAGCTCACCACCGGGAGGATATGGCTACACCTTC. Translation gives CASSPPGGYGYTF.

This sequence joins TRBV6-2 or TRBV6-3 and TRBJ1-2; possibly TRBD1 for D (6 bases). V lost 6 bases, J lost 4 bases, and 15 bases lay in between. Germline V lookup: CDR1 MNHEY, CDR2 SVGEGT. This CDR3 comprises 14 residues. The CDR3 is CASRIPTGVYGYTF. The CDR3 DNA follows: TGTGCCAGCAGGATTCCGACAGGAGTCTATGGCTACACCTTC.

As DNA, the CDR3 is TGCGCCAGCAGCTTGGACGAGCCCTACGAGCAGTACTTC. It translates to CASSLDEPYEQYF. This chain connects TRBV5-1 to TRBJ2-7; D uncertain. The germline V and J ends were trimmed by 0 bases and 2 bases, with 6 bases remaining between them. The CDR3 spans 13 residues. The germline gives CDR1 SGHRS, CDR2 YFSETQ.

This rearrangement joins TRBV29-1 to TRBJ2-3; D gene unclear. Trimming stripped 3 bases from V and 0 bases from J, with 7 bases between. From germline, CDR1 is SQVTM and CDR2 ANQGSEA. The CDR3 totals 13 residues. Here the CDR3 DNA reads TGCAGCGTTGACGCGTCGAGCACAGATACGCAGTATTTT. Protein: CSVDASSTDTQYF.

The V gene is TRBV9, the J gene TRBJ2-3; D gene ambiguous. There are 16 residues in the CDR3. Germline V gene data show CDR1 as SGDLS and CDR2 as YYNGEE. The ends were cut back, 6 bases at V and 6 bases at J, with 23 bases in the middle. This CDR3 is CASNDTPEEVADTQYF. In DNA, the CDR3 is TGTGCCAGCAACGATACCCCCGAAGAGGTAGCCGATACGCAGTATTTT.

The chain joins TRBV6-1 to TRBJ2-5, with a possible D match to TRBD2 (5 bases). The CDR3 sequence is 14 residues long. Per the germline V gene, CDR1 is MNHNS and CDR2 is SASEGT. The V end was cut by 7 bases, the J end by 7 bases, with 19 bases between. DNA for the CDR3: TGTGCCAGCATGATAAGGGTTCCGGGGTGGACCCAGTACTTC. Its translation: CASMIRVPGWTQYF.

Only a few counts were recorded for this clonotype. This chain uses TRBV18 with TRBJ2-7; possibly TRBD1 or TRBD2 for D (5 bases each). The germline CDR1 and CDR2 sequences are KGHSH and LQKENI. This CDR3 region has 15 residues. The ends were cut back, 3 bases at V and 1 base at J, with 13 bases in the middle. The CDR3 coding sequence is TGTGCCAGCTCACCCGCGGCAGGGACGTCCTACGAGCAGTACTTC. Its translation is CASSPAAGTSYEQYF.

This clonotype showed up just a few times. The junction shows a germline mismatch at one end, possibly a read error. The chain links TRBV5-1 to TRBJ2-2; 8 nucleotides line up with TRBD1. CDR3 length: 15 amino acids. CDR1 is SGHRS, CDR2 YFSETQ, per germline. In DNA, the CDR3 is TGTGCCAGCAGCTTAGGACAGGGTGTCACCGGGGAGCTGTTTTTT. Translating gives CASSLGQGVTGELFF.

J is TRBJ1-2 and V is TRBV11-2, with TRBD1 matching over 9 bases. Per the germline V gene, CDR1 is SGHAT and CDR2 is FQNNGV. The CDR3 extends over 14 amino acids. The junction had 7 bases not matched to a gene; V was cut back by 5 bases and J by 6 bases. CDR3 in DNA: TGTGCCAGCAGCAGAGGGGACAGGGATAATGGCTACACCTTC. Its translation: CASSRGDRDNGYTF.

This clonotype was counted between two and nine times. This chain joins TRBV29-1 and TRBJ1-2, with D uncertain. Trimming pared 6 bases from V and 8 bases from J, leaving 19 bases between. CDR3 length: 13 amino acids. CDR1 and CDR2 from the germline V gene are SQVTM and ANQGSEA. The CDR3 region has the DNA TGCAGCGTCGGGTTCTTGCAGGACCAAGGCTACACCTTC. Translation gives CSVGFLQDQGYTF.

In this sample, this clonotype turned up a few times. The CDR3 DNA sequence: TGTGCCAGCAGCTACCGGGGGAGCGGGGGCCAAGAGACCCAGTACTTC. Its protein product is CASSYRGSGGQETQYF. The chain joins TRBV7-8 to TRBJ2-5; 8 bases align to TRBD2. Trimming took 4 bases from V and 1 from J; bases not matched to a gene: 8. The CDR3 spans 16 residues. Germline V gene lookup returns CDR1 SGHVS and CDR2 FQNEAQ.

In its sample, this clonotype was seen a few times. Here the CDR3 DNA reads TGCGCCAGCAGCCAAGGGGAGGGGCGGACCTTTCATTACCACTTCTATGGCTACACCTTC. It translates to CASSQGEGRTFHYHFYGYTF. The rearrangement links TRBV4-1 to TRBJ1-2; TRBD1 might be the D (5 bases). The CDR3 length is 20 residues. From germline, CDR1 is MGHRA and CDR2 YSYEKL. Trimming stripped 1 base from V and 4 bases from J, with 28 bases between.

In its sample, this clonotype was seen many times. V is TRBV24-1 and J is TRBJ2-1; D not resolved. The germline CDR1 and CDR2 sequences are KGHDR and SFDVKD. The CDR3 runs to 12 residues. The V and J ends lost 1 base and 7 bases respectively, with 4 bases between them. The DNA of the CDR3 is TGTGCCACCAGTGATTTAGGGAATGAGCAGTTCTTC. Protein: CATSDLGNEQFF.

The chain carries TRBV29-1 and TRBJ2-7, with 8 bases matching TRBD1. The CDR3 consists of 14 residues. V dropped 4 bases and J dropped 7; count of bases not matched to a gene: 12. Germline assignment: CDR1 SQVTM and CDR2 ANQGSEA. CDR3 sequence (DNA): TGCAGCGTTGGGGGGCAGGGGGCGAAGGAAGAGCAGTACTTC. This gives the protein CSVGGQGAKEEQYF.